This T cell receptor (beta chain) was profiled in a study of chemoradiotherapy in HPV16-positive cancers. For the study at large: Two HPV16-positive patients' cells yielded candidate HPV-specific clones and common motifs.

Germline trimming cut 6 bases from V and 4 bases from J; bases unmatched to any gene: 6. The CDR3 consists of 14 residues. Germline V lookup: CDR1 MNHNS, CDR2 SASEGT. Repeated repertoire sampling spanned the course of chemoradiotherapy. Produced via immunoSEQ multiplex PCR; TCRdb's table is partial and in-frame only. The sample consists of some 6,200 clones, 86% of them appearing once. The V gene is TRBV6-1, the J gene TRBJ1-3, with TRBD1 matching over 7 bases. Sequenced material: tumor tissue, taken from a patient who underwent chemoradiotherapy. The origin of this receptor is a human donor with HPV-associated anogenital cancer. In DNA form, the CDR3 reads TGTGCCAGCAGGGAACAGGGGAGGGGAAACACCATATATTTT. It specifies CASREQGRGNTIYF.